Below, one T cell receptor beta chain is given with its context. Its antigen remains unidentified. The data originate from a study of immune cell composition in non-small cell lung cancer. Study-wide results and caveats: Approximately 73% of squamous and around 35% of adenocarcinoma cases had tumour-associated clones >0.5%. No significant correlation existed between pack-years smoked and tumour clonality. Shared sequences between tumour-reactive and dominant in vivo clones were not proven.

Produced via immunoSEQ multiplex PCR; TCRdb's table is partial and in-frame only. Of about 1,900 clones in the sample, 83% were seen once. Germline-derived CDR1 and CDR2 are MNHNY and SVGAGI (reference sequence). This CDR3 spans 14 amino acids. V was pared by 7 bases and J by 3 bases, with 15 bases between. Sequencing input: lung tumor tissue. V and J are TRBV6-6 and TRBJ2-5, with D perhaps given as TRBD1 or TRBD2 (5 bases each). This receptor was taken from a human donor with non-small cell lung cancer. CDR3 nucleotides: TGTGCCAGCATGCAATGGGACGGAAAAGAGACCCAGTACTTC. This encodes CASMQWDGKETQYF.